This entry lists 21 T cell receptor beta chains sequenced from one sample in a study of cytomegalovirus exposure and HLA in healthy donors. Libraries were prepared by immunoSEQ multiplex PCR; TCRdb keeps only in-frame clonotypes and omits some of them. Among some 74,000 clones listed, 93% were seen once. Sequenced material: PBMCs. These receptors originate from a woman aged 25 to 39 in good health and CMV-seronegative.

The genes are TRBV7-3 and TRBJ1-6, with 8 bases lining up with TRBD1. Germline CDR1 is SGHTA and CDR2 is FQGTGA. The CDR3 is 14 residues long. Germline trimming cut 5 bases from V and 6 bases from J; bases unmatched to any gene: 3. CDR3 coding DNA: TGTGCCAGCAGCAAAACAGGGGGTAATTCACCCCTCCACTTT. Its translation is CASSKTGGNSPLHF.

The chain joins TRBV6-1 to TRBJ1-1; tentatively, D is TRBD1 (5 bases). The germline V gene encodes CDR1 MNHNS and CDR2 SASEGT. Trimming stripped 7 bases from V and 4 bases from J, with 13 bases between. This CDR3 contains 13 residues. CDR3 loop: CASTVPGGTEAFF. The CDR3 nucleotides are TGTGCCAGCACTGTACCCGGGGGCACTGAAGCTTTCTTT.

The V call is TRBV19, the J call TRBJ2-7, with 8 nucleotides matching TRBD1. CDR3 length equals 14 residues. J was trimmed by 1 base and V by 3 bases; bases with no gene match: 2. The germline V gene has CDR1 LNHDA and CDR2 SQIVND (reference sequence). The chain's CDR3 is CASSIRTGSYEQYF. The CDR3 region has the DNA TGTGCCAGTAGTATTCGGACAGGGTCCTACGAGCAGTACTTC.

The CDR3 sequence: CASSPSLFGNTIYF. DNA for the CDR3: TGTGCCAGCAGCCCGTCCCTTTTTGGAAACACCATATATTTT. This chain links TRBV7-6 with TRBJ1-3; D gene ambiguous. Looked up from germline, CDR1 is SGHVS and CDR2 is FNYEAQ. Trimming took off 5 bases at V and 3 bases at J, with 11 bases between the two ends. This CDR3 is built from 14 residues.

V and J are TRBV2 and TRBJ2-3; 13 bases agree with TRBD2. CDR3 length: 16 residues. Germline V lookup: CDR1 SNHLY, CDR2 FYNNEI. The junction had 8 bases not matched to a gene; V was cut back by 5 bases and J by 6 bases. CDR3 in amino acids: CASSSSGLAGRDTQYF. In nucleotides, the CDR3 is TGTGCCAGCAGTTCCTCGGGACTAGCGGGGCGGGATACGCAGTATTTT.

This clone has a handful of counts. The chain employs TRBV4-3 and TRBJ2-6, with D possibly TRBD1 on 5 matching bases. V lost 4 bases and J lost 1, with 11 bases in between. CDR1 is LGHNA, CDR2 YSLEER, per germline. This CDR3 is built from 16 residues. The CDR3 DNA follows: TGCGCCAGCAGCCGGGAAACAGGTTCTGGGGCCAACGTCCTGACTTTC. Amino acids: CASSRETGSGANVLTF.

This chain uses TRBV19 with TRBJ1-2; 9 bases are shared with TRBD1. From germline, CDR1 is LNHDA and CDR2 SQIVND (reference sequence). The CDR3 totals 15 residues. J was trimmed by 7 bases and V by 8 bases; bases with no gene match: 14. The CDR3 DNA reads TGTGCCAGTGTCCCGGGACAGGGCCTACGGGCTGGCTACACCTTC. It encodes CASVPGQGLRAGYTF.

The chain is built from TRBV4-1 and TRBJ2-1; 9 bases match TRBD2. Unmatched junction bases numbered 5, after V lost 3 bases and J lost 5 bases. Germline loops: CDR1 MGHRA, CDR2 YSYEKL. The CDR3 contains 15 residues. The CDR3 nucleotides are TGCGCCAGCAGCCACAGCGGGGGGCGGGACAATGAGCAGTTCTTC. The encoded protein is CASSHSGGRDNEQFF.

V gene TRBV19 combines with J gene TRBJ1-1, with TRBD1 identical over 9 bases. V shed 7 bases and J 4 bases; nucleotides not matched to a gene: 7. The CDR3 extends over 14 amino acids. Germline CDR1 and CDR2: LNHDA and SQIVND (reference sequence). The CDR3 sequence is CASILGQGFTEAFF. The CDR3 DNA sequence: TGTGCCAGTATCCTGGGACAGGGATTCACTGAAGCTTTCTTT.

The rearrangement joins TRBV30 to TRBJ2-7, with 7 bases matching TRBD1. The CDR3 runs 16 residues. V shed 7 bases and J 1 base; nucleotides not matched to a gene: 16. CDR1 and CDR2 (germline): GTSNPN, SVGIG (reference sequence). Here the CDR3 reads CALTRPDRLISYEQYF. Written as DNA, the CDR3 is TGTGCCTTAACCCGCCCGGACAGGCTAATATCCTACGAGCAGTACTTC.

CDR3 sequence reads: CASSFSGQITGELFF. The DNA of the CDR3 is TGTGCCAGCAGCTTTTCAGGGCAAATCACCGGGGAGCTGTTTTTT. V usage is TRBV7-9 and J usage is TRBJ2-2; maybe TRBD1 (5 bases). Trimming pared 3 bases from V and 4 bases from J, leaving 12 bases between. The CDR3 totals 15 residues. CDR1 and CDR2 (germline): SEHNR, FQNEAQ (reference sequence).

The chain has TRBV19 and TRBJ1-5, with D perhaps matching TRBD1 (5 bases). The CDR3 totals 14 residues. V was pared by 1 base and J by 11 bases, with 15 bases between. The V gene's germline CDR1 is LNHDA and CDR2 SQIVND (reference sequence). This CDR3 reads CASSIGSKGISQHF. The DNA for the CDR3 is TGTGCCAGTAGTATAGGATCCAAGGGGATTTCCCAGCATTTT.

The chain has TRBV30 and TRBJ2-7; TRBD1 might be the D (5 bases). The CDR3 spans 13 residues. The V end was cut by 0 bases, the J end by 7 bases, with 13 bases between. CDR1 and CDR2 from the germline V gene are GTSNPN and SVGIG (reference sequence). The CDR3 loop reads CAWSVKGALEQYF. The CDR3 nucleotides read TGTGCCTGGAGTGTTAAAGGGGCTCTTGAGCAGTACTTC.

The chain recombines TRBV30 with TRBJ1-5; tentative D call: TRBD1 (6 bases). The CDR3 length is 14 residues. Germline V gene sequence: CDR1 GTSNPN, CDR2 SVGIG (reference sequence). Trimming shortened V by 1 base and J by 7 bases, and 14 bases separated the two germline ends. CDR3 region: CAWSGGQAGQPQHF. Here the CDR3 DNA reads TGTGCCTGGAGTGGGGGGCAGGCTGGACAGCCCCAGCATTTT.

The chain carries TRBV7-9 and TRBJ2-7; 9 bases align to TRBD2. This CDR3 spans 17 amino acids. CDR1 and CDR2 (germline): SEHNR, FQNEAQ (reference sequence). V was clipped by 3 bases and J by 4 bases; unmatched bases: 13. The CDR3 here is CASSFGSGGPIYYEQYF. The CDR3 bases are TGTGCCAGCAGCTTTGGTAGCGGGGGTCCAATCTATTACGAGCAGTACTTC.

This clone was seen a single time. The chain is built from TRBV7-9 and TRBJ2-7, with 7 bases fitting TRBD2. This CDR3 contains 15 residues. The ends lost 0 bases at V and 5 bases at J; junction bases unmatched: 7. Germline CDR1 and CDR2: SEHNR and FQNEAQ (reference sequence). The CDR3 loop is CASSLAGGPLDEQYF. CDR3 nucleotides: TGTGCCAGCAGCTTAGCGGGAGGGCCTCTAGACGAGCAGTACTTC.

The chain has TRBV9 and TRBJ2-1, with D perhaps matching TRBD1 (6 bases). V was cut by 3 bases and J by 2 bases, with 12 bases left in between. This CDR3 comprises 15 residues. From germline, CDR1 is SGDLS and CDR2 YYNGEE. The CDR3 is CASSGSGVPYNEQFF. The DNA for the CDR3 is TGTGCCAGCAGCGGTTCAGGGGTACCCTACAATGAGCAGTTCTTC.

This chain connects TRBV5-1 to TRBJ1-4, with 8 bases matching TRBD1. Germline CDR1 reads SGHRS; CDR2 reads YFSETQ. The CDR3 sequence is 16 residues long. V gave up 2 bases and J gave up 7 bases; unmatched junction bases: 10. The CDR3 loop is CASSLAQGARSEKLFF. The DNA for the CDR3 is TGCGCCAGCAGCTTAGCCCAGGGGGCGCGGAGTGAAAAACTGTTTTTT.

The chain combines TRBV18 with TRBJ2-5, with TRBD1 as a possible D gene (6 bases). This CDR3 spans 13 amino acids. Germline V gene sequence: CDR1 KGHSH, CDR2 LQKENI. Trimming removed 2 bases from V and 7 bases from J, with 11 bases in between. In nucleotides, the CDR3 is TGTGCCAGCTCACCAGGACAAGGGGGGACCCAGTACTTC. Translated: CASSPGQGGTQYF.

In its sample, this clone was seen many times. The V gene is TRBV6-4, the J gene TRBJ2-1; 7 nucleotides align to TRBD2. Germline V gene data show CDR1 as MRHNA and CDR2 as SNTAGT. The V segment lost 3 bases and the J segment 0 bases; nucleotides outside the gene matches: 2. The CDR3 loop spans 15 amino acids. The CDR3 nucleotides are TGTGCCAGCAGTGAGGCTAGCGGCTCCTACAATGAGCAGTTCTTC. This sequence encodes CASSEASGSYNEQFF.

The chain employs TRBV4-1 and TRBJ2-3, with D possibly TRBD2 on 6 matching bases. This CDR3 has 15 residues. Germline CDR1 MGHRA, CDR2 YSYEKL. V was shortened by 4 bases and J by 5 bases, with 16 bases between the two germline ends. In DNA, the CDR3 is TGCGCCAGCAGCCCGGACTACCCCGCTGGAGATACGCAGTATTTT. Translation: CASSPDYPAGDTQYF.